This entry describes one T cell receptor beta chain. The antigen is undetermined. Indicated time point: week 47, end of study. Doses consisted of 300 ug of mutant IDH1 20-mer peptide each, paired with topical imiquimod. Produced via immunoSEQ multiplex PCR; TCRdb's table is partial and in-frame only. Among roughly 30,000 clones, about 80% were seen once, and the ten largest hold about 28%. The data were obtained in a study of a mutant IDH1 vaccine in newly diagnosed glioma. Study as a whole: Therapy received beforehand was radiotherapy, temozolomide, or both, with most patients given both. V12 corresponded to week 35 and V13 to week 47.

The CDR3 has 15 amino acids. Germline trimming cut 6 bases from V and 4 bases from J; bases unmatched to any gene: 7. Germline V gene data show CDR1 as MNHNY and CDR2 as SVGAGI (reference sequence). Whole-study results and caveats: Vaccine-induced immune responses were detected in roughly 93% of patients.

The TCR sequence derives from a man aged 30 to 39 with glioma. The sample in question was PBMCs, obtained from a glioma patient whose treatment included an IDH1 peptide vaccine. The chain recombines TRBV6-6 with TRBJ2-1, with 9 bases fitting TRBD1. The CDR3, as DNA: TGTGCCAGCAGCCTCCGGGACAGGGTTTACAATGAGCAGTTCTTC. Protein: CASSLRDRVYNEQFF.